This is a list of T cell receptor beta chains from one sample in a study of T cells after yellow fever vaccination. TCRdb used MiXCR to reprocess the 5' RACE reads, holding one entry per CDR3 protein. The table includes some 170,000 distinct CDR3 sequences, around 8.5% detected once. The material was CD8+ T cells sorted from PBMCs, obtained 45 days after the yellow fever booster vaccination. The source is a young man who received the YFV17D yellow fever vaccine. CDR3s include the opening cysteine and the closing phenylalanine or tryptophan. A D gene is named only where the DNA matches it firmly. For some rows the clone size is stated as once, few or many, or as a class when expanded; others skip it.

TRBJ2-3,many,TRBV29-1,NA,TGCAGCGTTGATGGGCAGGGCACAGATACGCAGTATTTT,CSVDGQGTDTQYF
TRBJ2-3,NA,TRBV6-2/TRBV6-3,NA,TGTGCCAGCAGTTCGAGGGGAGATACGCAGTATTTT,CASSSRGDTQYF
TRBJ2-3,few,TRBV7-3,NA,TGTGCCAGCAGCTTAACGGGCGCCTCTAGCACAGATACGCAGTATTTT,CASSLTGASSTDTQYF
TRBJ2-1,many,TRBV7-8,NA,TGTGCCAGCAGCTACTACAATGAGCAGTTCTTC,CASSYYNEQFF
TRBJ2-7,NA,TRBV29-1,NA,TGCAGCGTTGAGTACTCCGACTACGAGCAGTACTTC,CSVEYSDYEQYF
TRBJ1-5,NA,TRBV7-9,NA,TGTGCCAGCAGCTTAGAATCTAGCAATCAGCCCCAGCATTTT,CASSLESSNQPQHF
TRBJ2-1,NA,TRBV4-3,TRBD2,TGCGCCAGCAGCCACACTAGCGGGGTCGAGGGTGAGCAGTTCTTC,CASSHTSGVEGEQFF
TRBJ2-5,NA,TRBV2,NA,TGTGCCACCCCGGCGGGGAGAATGGAGACCCAGTACTTC,CATPAGRMETQYF
TRBJ2-1,NA,TRBV4-3,NA,TGCGCCAGCAGCCCAAGTATCTACAATGAGCAGTTCTTC,CASSPSIYNEQFF
TRBJ2-1,NA,TRBV5-1,TRBD2,TGCGCCAGCAACTTCGGGGATCTAGCGGGGGGCTTCAATGAGCAGTTCTTC,CASNFGDLAGGFNEQFF
TRBJ1-2,NA,TRBV4-1,NA,TGCGCCAGCAGCCAAGGCAGGGGTGGGGGGGGCTACACCTTC,CASSQGRGGGGYTF
TRBJ2-1,many,TRBV6-2/TRBV6-3,TRBD2,TGTGCCAGCAGTTACGGGCTAGCGGCGGATGAGCAGTTCTTC,CASSYGLAADEQFF
TRBJ2-2,NA,TRBV27,NA,TGTGCCAGCAGTTCCGGGTGGGAGCTGTTTTTT,CASSSGWELFF
TRBJ1-5,NA,TRBV4-1,NA,TGCGCCAGCAGCCAAGAATTGCGGCAGGCGGGCAATCAGCCCCAGCATTTT,CASSQELRQAGNQPQHF